These T cell receptor beta chains were read from a single sample in a study of cytotoxic CD8 clonotypes in ibrutinib-treated CLL. Repertoires were generated with immunoSEQ multiplex PCR, while TCRdb's copy carries only in-frame clones and drops some. There are around 70,000 clones in the sample; about nine tenths occur only once, and 2.5% to 3.5% lies in the top ten. Sample: PBMCs, taken after 12 months of ibrutinib treatment. Receptor source: a human donor with chronic lymphocytic leukemia. Both conserved end residues are part of each CDR3. A D gene is named only where the DNA matches it firmly.

v_call,d_call,cdr3_aa
TRBV18,-,CASSPLWERRTDTQYF
TRBV10-2,TRBD2,CASSEGTSGNYEQYF
TRBV5-1,-,CASSSTSLRSPVTYEQYF
TRBV19,-,CASGTRDSNQPQHF
TRBV29-1,-,CSVGLNSGNTIYF
TRBV28,TRBD1,CASRTPRGSYGYTF
TRBV4-2,-,CASSRKIGGEGDEQYF
TRBV11-2,TRBD1,CASSLVNLPGQYDTGELFF
TRBV7-9,-,CASSRSLSSGNTIYF
TRBV30,-,CAWSPTVSGETQYF
TRBV9,-,CASSPHPSTNTGELFF
TRBV28,-,CASSLGHNNEQFF
TRBV25-1,-,CASSEGGNYGYTF
TRBV18,-,CASSHTTGNVNEKLFF
TRBV2,TRBD1,CASSQQGPNTEAFF
TRBV27,-,CASSSQGLVVYEQYF
TRBV5-6,-,CASSLVGHYNEQFF
TRBV19,TRBD1,CASSPGTGNEQYF
TRBV10-1,-,CASSLRDKDTDTQYF
TRBV27,TRBD2,CASSPPGLLYNEQFF
TRBV6-5,-,CASSSPDFRSYEQYF
TRBV7-3,-,CASSSSPGTLNEQFF
TRBV5-1,-,CASRRGEVSEKLFF
TRBV30,-,CAWSEGQGNLGTQYF
TRBV10-1,TRBD2,CASTRGTSGKYNEQFF
TRBV7-2,TRBD1,CASSPTGGYSDTQYF
TRBV27,-,CASSLNRARAGTEAFF
TRBV28,-,CASSFRGNTIYF
TRBV2,-,CASSEIGTPGEGEQFF
TRBV19,TRBD1,CASSSLTGGNTIYF
TRBV9,-,CASSVGLDGYTF
TRBV27,-,CASSLPSGSGYTF
TRBV27,-,CASSLYGSSSYEQYF
TRBV5-4,TRBD1,CASGTGLNYGYTF
TRBV7-9,-,CASSLDSGNQPQHF
TRBV12-5,-,CATRYMASTGASVFGNTIYF
TRBV28,TRBD1,CASSENRGHSYNEQFF